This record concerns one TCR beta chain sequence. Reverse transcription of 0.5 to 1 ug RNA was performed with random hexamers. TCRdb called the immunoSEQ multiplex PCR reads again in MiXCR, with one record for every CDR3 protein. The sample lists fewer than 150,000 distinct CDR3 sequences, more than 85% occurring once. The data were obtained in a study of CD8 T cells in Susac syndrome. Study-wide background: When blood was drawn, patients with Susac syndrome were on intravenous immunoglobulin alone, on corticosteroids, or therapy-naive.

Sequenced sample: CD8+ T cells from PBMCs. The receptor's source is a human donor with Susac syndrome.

CDR3 residues: CASGPGGSSQPQHF. Here the CDR3 DNA reads TGTGCTAGTGGTCCCGGGGGCTCTAGCCAGCCCCAGCATTTT. The chain carries TRBV12-5 and TRBJ1-5; D might be TRBD1 (6 bases). Germline V gene sequence: CDR1 LGHNT, CDR2 FRNRAP. V gave up 5 bases and J gave up 7 bases, with 15 bases separating them. The CDR3 sequence is 14 residues long.